This TCR beta chain was sequenced in a study of T-cell reconstitution after alpha-beta-depleted transplantation in children. A TCRbeta library incorporating unique molecular identifiers was prepared. TCRdb re-derived calls from the PCR reads in MiXCR, one entry per CDR3 protein. The sample has 230,000 or so distinct CDR3 sequences, 9.7% seen once. Germline CDR1 reads SNHLY; CDR2 reads FYNNEI. CDR3 size: 16 residues. Trimming at V came to 8 bases and at J to 3 bases, leaving 14 bases not matched to a gene. This clonotype occurred many times. This chain connects TRBV2 to TRBJ1-2, with TRBD1 matching over 8 bases. The sequencing used PBMCs from the stem cell graft donor, collected from the stem cell graft. This TCR derives from a human donor who donated a stem cell graft to a child with SCID. DNA of the CDR3: TGTGCCAGCTCATCCATCACGACAGGGGATCACTATGGCTACACCTTC. It encodes CASSSITTGDHYGYTF.